Sequencing of this T cell receptor (beta chain) was carried out in a study of cytomegalovirus exposure and HLA in healthy donors. A word on this clone: The antigen remains undetermined.

Primers for the PCR totalled 60 Vbeta and 13 Jbeta. Profiling relied on immunoSEQ multiplex PCR, and the TCRdb table lists in-frame clones only, not all of them. The repertoire has about 140,000 clones, under 90% of them found once; the top ten carry roughly 4.8%. Study results and caveats: Versus the roughly 700-donor mean, an Asian-associated ancestry cluster reportedly showed fewer N-insertions in a later analysis.

The CDR3 totals 15 residues. Germline V gene sequence: CDR1 SGDLS, CDR2 YYNGEE. Trimming cost V 0 bases and J 4 bases; bases outside gene matches: 1. The chain joins TRBV9 to TRBJ1-5; TRBD1 matches 10 bases. The clonotype originates from a man between 35 and 55 years old in good health and CMV-seronegative. Sequencing used PBMCs. CDR3 sequence (DNA): TGTGCCAGCAGCGTAGGGGGACAGGGGAATCAGCCCCAGCATTTT. This gives the protein CASSVGGQGNQPQHF.